A selection of T cell receptor beta chains follows, all from one sample in a study of shared clonotypes between healthy human individuals. Some clones are missing from TCRdb's copy, which holds only in-frame ones; the method was immunoSEQ multiplex PCR. The sample shows approximately 1.9 million clones, 93% of them seen only once. Sequencing was done on a sample of naive CD8+ T cells from PBMCs. These receptors came from a man aged 18 to 29 in good health. Some clones in this sample may be carry-over from other donors' samples. The CDR3 runs from the conserved cysteine through the conserved F or W. The D gene is left open where the match is weak. For some rows the clone size is stated as once, few or many, or as a class when expanded; others skip it.

TRBJ1-2 | . | TRBV9 | . | CASSTAHYGYTF | TGTGCCAGCAGCACCGCCCACTATGGCTACACCTTC
TRBJ2-3 | . | TRBV7-6 | . | CASSRRAAGDTQYF | TGTGCCAGCAGCCGGCGAGCGGCGGGAGATACGCAGTATTTT
TRBJ2-7 | TRBD1 | TRBV5-6 | . | CASSFGTACEQYF | TGTGCCAGCAGCTTCGGGACAGCCTGCGAGCAGTACTTC
TRBJ1-1 | . | TRBV27 | . | CASSPSTGEENTEAFF | TGTGCCAGCAGTCCGTCGACAGGTGAGGAGAACACTGAAGCTTTCTTT
TRBJ2-2 | TRBD1 | TRBV6-1 | . | CASTHTRGPTGELFF | TGTGCCAGCACCCACACCAGGGGGCCCACCGGGGAGCTGTTTTTT
TRBJ1-1 | . | TRBV7-9 | . | CASDTTKDGLGTEAFF | TGTGCCAGCGACACCACGAAGGACGGGCTTGGCACTGAAGCTTTCTTT
TRBJ2-1 | . | TRBV7-2 | . | CASSLIPGNEQFF | TGTGCCAGCAGCCTCATACCAGGGAATGAGCAGTTCTTC
TRBJ2-7 | . | TRBV6-4 | . | CASSDGTGGPYEQYF | TGTGCCAGCAGTGACGGAACGGGTGGCCCCTACGAGCAGTACTTC
TRBJ2-1 | . | TRBV10-3 | . | CAISGVTSGHSYNEQFF | TGTGCCATCAGTGGAGTTACGAGCGGGCACTCCTACAATGAGCAGTTCTTC
TRBJ1-3 | . | TRBV7-9 | . | CASSLVERNTIYF | TGTGCCAGCAGCTTAGTGGAGCGGAACACCATATATTTT
TRBJ1-2 | . | TRBV6-4 | once | CASSDSFPGYGYTF | TGTGCCAGCAGTGACTCTTTCCCGGGGTATGGCTACACCTTC
TRBJ2-7 | . | TRBV6-6 | . | CASSYRDRPYEQYF | TGTGCCAGCAGTTACCGGGACCGACCCTACGAGCAGTACTTC
TRBJ2-3 | TRBD2 | TRBV7-2 | . | CASSLELALPDTQYF | TGTGCCAGCAGCTTAGAACTAGCGTTACCAGATACGCAGTATTTT
TRBJ2-2 | TRBD1 | TRBV2 | . | CASSGPGTGASLGAGELFF | TGTGCCAGCAGTGGCCCCGGGACAGGGGCCTCTCTCGGGGCCGGGGAGCTGTTTTTT
TRBJ2-1 | . | TRBV6-5 | once | CASSYDPASYNEQFF | TGTGCCAGCAGTTACGACCCAGCGTCCTACAATGAGCAGTTCTTC
TRBJ2-3 | . | TRBV6-5 | . | CASRRDFPDVDTQYF | TGTGCCAGCAGACGGGACTTCCCCGACGTGGATACGCAGTATTTT
TRBJ2-1 | . | TRBV9 | once | CASSVATGNEQFF | TGTGCCAGCAGCGTCGCCACGGGCAATGAGCAGTTCTTC
TRBJ1-5 | TRBD1 | TRBV15 | . | CATSRGTESNQPQHF | TGTGCCACCAGCAGGGGGACAGAAAGCAATCAGCCCCAGCATTTT
TRBJ2-7 | . | TRBV11-2 | . | CASSLVVAEQYF | TGTGCCAGCAGCTTAGTCGTAGCCGAGCAGTACTTC
TRBJ1-2 | . | TRBV19 | . | CASSMPLGGYGYTF | TGTGCCAGTAGTATGCCCCTCGGGGGCTATGGCTACACCTTC
TRBJ2-1 | . | TRBV27 | . | CASSFTLGREQFF | TGTGCCAGCAGTTTTACGTTAGGACGGGAGCAGTTCTTC
TRBJ1-2 | . | TRBV11-2 | . | CASSLVDSGYTF | TGTGCCAGCAGCTTAGTCGACAGTGGCTACACCTTC
TRBJ1-1 | . | TRBV6-4 | . | CASSTGPYTEAFF | TGTGCCAGCAGTACTGGGCCCTACACTGAAGCTTTCTTT
TRBJ1-1 | . | TRBV19 | . | CASNNVPQGAATEAFF | TGTGCCAGTAACAACGTGCCCCAGGGAGCGGCCACTGAAGCTTTCTTT
TRBJ2-7 | TRBD1 | TRBV5-1 | . | CASSLSGTGRSSYEQYF | TGCGCCAGCAGCTTATCCGGGACAGGGAGGAGCTCCTACGAGCAGTACTTC
TRBJ1-1 | . | TRBV27 | once | CASSSPWETEAFF | TGTGCCAGCAGTTCACCATGGGAGACTGAAGCTTTCTTT
TRBJ2-3 | TRBD2 | TRBV7-2 | . | CASSLVTSGVTDTQYF | TGTGCCAGCAGCTTAGTTACTAGCGGGGTAACAGATACGCAGTATTTT
TRBJ2-1 | . | TRBV5-1 | . | CASSLAPNEQFF | TGCGCCAGCAGCTTGGCACCTAATGAGCAGTTCTTC
TRBJ2-3 | . | TRBV2 | . | CASSARQTSTDTQYF | TGTGCCAGCAGTGCGCGTCAGACTAGCACAGATACGCAGTATTTT
TRBJ1-5 | . | TRBV27 | few | CASSLFQPQHF | TGTGCCAGCAGTTTATTTCAGCCCCAGCATTTT
TRBJ2-6 | . | TRBV7-9 | . | CASSLQGLPAGANVLTF | TGTGCCAGCAGCTTACAGGGACTCCCGGCTGGGGCCAACGTCCTGACTTTC
TRBJ2-5 | . | TRBV15 | . | CATHNGLYQETQYF | TGTGCCACTCACAACGGGCTCTACCAAGAGACCCAGTACTTC
TRBJ1-2 | TRBD1 | TRBV29-1 | . | CSAAGGAGDYTF | TGCAGCGCGGCAGGGGGCGCGGGAGACTACACCTTC
TRBJ2-2 | . | TRBV7-2 | . | CASSPLGHPLGAGELFF | TGTGCCAGCAGCCCCCTGGGACACCCACTCGGGGCCGGGGAGCTGTTTTTT
TRBJ2-5 | TRBD2 | TRBV10-3 | . | CAISEYEIKAGTSAKTQYF | TGTGCCATCAGTGAGTACGAAATAAAGGCCGGGACTAGCGCGAAGACCCAGTACTTC
TRBJ2-7 | . | TRBV2 | . | CASGRTYEQYF | TGTGCCAGCGGACGAACCTACGAGCAGTACTTC
TRBJ1-1 | . | TRBV13 | . | CASSSPTTEAFF | TGTGCCAGCAGCTCCCCCACGACTGAAGCTTTCTTT
TRBJ2-1 | . | TRBV7-9 | . | CASSRPPLPAEQFF | TGTGCCAGCAGCAGGCCCCCGCTTCCCGCTGAGCAGTTCTTC
TRBJ2-7 | . | TRBV27 | . | CASSLFSGSYEQYF | TGTGCCAGCAGTTTATTTTCTGGATCCTACGAGCAGTACTTC
TRBJ2-1 | TRBD2 | TRBV19 | . | CASSIGTSRHNEQFF | TGTGCCAGTAGTATAGGGACTAGCCGACACAATGAGCAGTTCTTC
TRBJ2-1 | TRBD2 | TRBV5-1 | . | CASSTALAGIGNEQFF | TGCGCCAGCAGCACTGCACTAGCGGGAATCGGAAATGAGCAGTTCTTC
TRBJ2-2 | . | TRBV4-1 | . | CASSQDPGNTGELFF | TGCGCCAGCAGCCAAGATCCCGGGAACACCGGGGAGCTGTTTTTT
TRBJ2-7 | . | TRBV27 | . | CASRGRSYEEQYF | TGTGCCAGCCGCGGACGGTCTTATGAAGAGCAGTACTTC
TRBJ2-7 | . | TRBV15 | . | CATSRDLLKSDEQYF | TGTGCCACCAGCAGAGATTTGTTAAAGTCAGACGAGCAGTACTTC
TRBJ1-1 | . | TRBV27 | once | CASSFDRGGTEAFF | TGTGCCAGCAGTTTTGATAGGGGGGGTACTGAAGCTTTCTTT
TRBJ1-1 | . | TRBV7-2 | . | CASIKRGGRWLMNTEAFF | TGTGCCAGCATCAAACGCGGGGGGCGGTGGTTGATGAACACTGAAGCTTTCTTT
TRBJ2-7 | TRBD2 | TRBV5-4 | . | CASSQYSGSVYEQYF | TGTGCCAGCAGCCAGTATAGCGGGAGCGTCTACGAGCAGTACTTC
TRBJ1-1 | . | TRBV28 | . | CASSARRASTEAFF | TGTGCCAGCAGTGCCCGCCGGGCGAGCACTGAAGCTTTCTTT
TRBJ1-1 | . | TRBV28 | . | CASSSRHGERNTEAFF | TGTGCCAGCAGTTCCCGACACGGGGAGCGTAACACTGAAGCTTTCTTT
TRBJ2-2 | . | TRBV9 | . | CASSVATNTGELFF | TGTGCCAGCAGCGTAGCCACGAACACCGGGGAGCTGTTTTTT
TRBJ2-3 | . | TRBV7-3 | . | CASSRTSVSTDTQYF | TGTGCCAGCAGCAGAACAAGCGTCAGCACAGATACGCAGTATTTT
TRBJ1-1 | TRBD1 | TRBV18 | . | CASSPLRVGQMNTEAFF | TGTGCCAGCTCACCCTTGAGAGTGGGACAGATGAACACTGAAGCTTTCTTT
TRBJ2-3 | TRBD2 | TRBV5-1 | . | CASSSTGGGGDTQYF | TGCGCCAGCAGCTCCACGGGAGGTGGGGGAGATACGCAGTATTTT
TRBJ1-1 | TRBD1 | TRBV4-3 | . | CASSQGWTGGSEAFF | TGCGCCAGCAGCCAAGGATGGACAGGGGGTTCTGAAGCTTTCTTT